This note documents a single TCR beta chain sequence. Its binding antigen is unknown. Base qualities are not at hand, and no much larger clone is one base apart. The germline ends are 15 bases apart after V is trimmed by 6 bases and J by 7 bases. Taken from the germline V gene, the CDR1 and CDR2 loops are MNHEY and SVGAGI. The CDR3 sequence holds 14 residues, the cysteine and phenylalanine included. CDR3 DNA is the only sequence kept; it has 42 bases, read in frame from the first base. The data are from a study of CD8+CD57+ T cells in acquired aplastic anemia (dated by TCRdb to the late 2010s). Study-level background: On average, sorted CD4+ and CD8+ cells yielded 3 to 4 ug of extracted DNA, with a range of about 0.18 to 30 ug. An average of approximately 10 million reads for CD4+ cells and 11.0 million reads for CD8+ cells was obtained from healthy donor samples.

Beyond this particular receptor, the publication reports: Although 25 to 30 CD8+ CDR3 sequences were shared by patients and controls, these sequences appeared highly expressed in patients and within the immunodominant clones of patients. CD8+ Simpson's diversity did not differ significantly between patients and healthy controls (P=0.060).

Profiling of TCR beta VDJ combinations and CDR3 sequences used genomic DNA as the template. An Illumina HiSeq 2000 was the platform used for TCR repertoire sequencing. Per the original workflow: Repertoires were assessed using TRBV/TRBJ rearrangement plots, CDR3 size and DJ length profiles, and Simpson's diversity index. The immunodominant clone was defined as the most abundant DNA sequence in deep sequencing data. CDR3 amino acid sequences were screened for sharing across subjects and were compared with published repertoires and the VDJdb database. Through fastp at Q25 and MiXCR, TCRdb rebuilt clones from the public reads, retaining in-frame beta chains. A single entry per CDR3 protein holds the most common genes and DNA from its merged rows. What appears here as the V and J calls and clone size reflects TCRdb's work, not the paper's. In all, the sample holds about 210,000 distinct CDR3 sequences, and roughly 55% of those were seen once. The top ten constitute 25% to 30% of the sample.

The study deep-sequenced TCR repertoires of sorted CD4+ and CD8+ blood T cells from severe aplastic anemia patients and healthy subjects. Ficoll-Paque density gradient centrifugation was used to isolate peripheral blood mononuclear cells. Before DNA was extracted, CD4+ and CD8+ T cells were sorted using either FACS or magnetic beads. The specimen was sorted CD4+, CD8+, or CD8+CD57+ T cells (not recorded which) from PBMCs. The sequence links TRBV6-5 to TRBJ1-4; the D gene is perhaps TRBD1, on 5 matching bases. This TCR came from a human donor in good health. The base sequence is TGTGCCAGCAGCCAATCAGGGAGGGTTGAAAAACTGTTTTTT. Its translation is CASSQSGRVEKLFF.